The TCR beta chain under discussion was sequenced for a study of blood T cells in healthy people across ages. CDR1 and CDR2 from the germline V gene are MNHEY and SVGAGI. After removal of 6 bases from V and 2 bases from J, the junction contained 4 bases not matched to a gene. The CDR3 covers 15 residues. Whole-study results and caveats: Unknown donor CMV status possibly confounded expanded clonotype changes.

A second 7 to 11 cycle PCR used barcoded and J-beta primers. TCRdb re-called the 5' RACE reads through MiXCR, storing one row per CDR3 protein. The table shows about 780,000 distinct CDR3 sequences, with around half occurring only once. This clonotype was seen a handful of times. Its antigen is undetermined. Sample: blood. V gene TRBV6-5 combines with J gene TRBJ2-2; 9 nucleotides line up with TRBD2. This clonotype was sampled from an elderly man in good health. The CDR3 region is CASSRGRANTGELFF. CDR3 sequence (DNA): TGTGCCAGCAGCCGCGGGAGGGCTAACACCGGGGAGCTGTTTTTT.